Listed below are T cell receptor beta chains from one sample, sequenced in a study of cytomegalovirus exposure and HLA in healthy donors. Libraries were prepared by immunoSEQ multiplex PCR; TCRdb keeps only in-frame clonotypes and omits some of them. The sample data list 60,000 to 90,000 clones. Sequencing used PBMCs. The origin of the receptors is a woman aged 40 to 55 in good health and CMV-seropositive. Each CDR3 is given with its conserved first and last residue. The D gene is left open where the match is weak.

cdr3_nt: TGTGCCAGCAGCTTGAACCGGGACAGGGTAACCAGTGGCTACACCTTC
cdr3_aa: CASSLNRDRVTSGYTF
cdr3_length: 16
j_call: TRBJ1-2
v_call: TRBV5-6
d_call: TRBD1

cdr3_nt: TGTGCCAGCAGCCGGACAGAATCTTACAATGAGCAGTTCTTC
cdr3_aa: CASSRTESYNEQFF
cdr3_length: 14
j_call: TRBJ2-1
v_call: TRBV7-3
d_call: .

cdr3_nt: TGTGCCATCACAGGGCAGGCGAACACCGGGGAGCTGTTTTTT
cdr3_aa: CAITGQANTGELFF
cdr3_length: 14
j_call: TRBJ2-2
v_call: TRBV10-3
d_call: .

cdr3_nt: TGTGCCAGCAGCCAAGGGAGGGGCAGGGGCAATCAGCCCCAGCATTTT
cdr3_aa: CASSQGRGRGNQPQHF
cdr3_length: 16
j_call: TRBJ1-5
v_call: TRBV16
d_call: .

cdr3_nt: TGTGCCAGCAGTTACGACAGGACAGTTGGGCAGTTCTTC
cdr3_aa: CASSYDRTVGQFF
cdr3_length: 13
j_call: TRBJ2-1
v_call: TRBV6-5
d_call: .

cdr3_nt: TGTGCCAGCAGCGCCCTACGAGGGTTCGGGGATACGCAGTATTTT
cdr3_aa: CASSALRGFGDTQYF
cdr3_length: 15
j_call: TRBJ2-3
v_call: TRBV9
d_call: .

cdr3_nt: TGTGCCAGCAGCGCTCCCAGACAGGGGATTACTGGAAACACCATATATTTT
cdr3_aa: CASSAPRQGITGNTIYF
cdr3_length: 17
j_call: TRBJ1-3
v_call: TRBV7-9
d_call: TRBD1

cdr3_nt: TGTGCCAGCGATAATTTCCTAGGGCGGGGTGAAGCTTTCTTT
cdr3_aa: CASDNFLGRGEAFF
cdr3_length: 14
j_call: TRBJ1-1
v_call: TRBV28
d_call: .

cdr3_nt: TGTGCCAGCAGTAACAGGGAGAACACTGAAGCTTTCTTT
cdr3_aa: CASSNRENTEAFF
cdr3_length: 13
j_call: TRBJ1-1
v_call: TRBV28
d_call: .

cdr3_nt: TGTGCCAGCAGCGCTGGGACCAGCGGGGGGTTGGGTAATGAGCAGTTCTTC
cdr3_aa: CASSAGTSGGLGNEQFF
cdr3_length: 17
j_call: TRBJ2-1
v_call: TRBV9
d_call: TRBD2

cdr3_nt: TGTGCCACCGGAGGGACCCTGGAGGAGACCCAGTACTTC
cdr3_aa: CATGGTLEETQYF
cdr3_length: 13
j_call: TRBJ2-5
v_call: TRBV10-3
d_call: .

cdr3_nt: TGTGCCAGCAGTTCATCAGAAGGGGGCACCTCCTACAATGAGCAGTTCTTC
cdr3_aa: CASSSSEGGTSYNEQFF
cdr3_length: 17
j_call: TRBJ2-1
v_call: TRBV28
d_call: TRBD1

cdr3_nt: TGCGCCAGCAGCTTGAGATTCGTGGGAGTAATTCCGAATGAGCAGTTCTTC
cdr3_aa: CASSLRFVGVIPNEQFF
cdr3_length: 17
j_call: TRBJ2-1
v_call: TRBV5-1
d_call: .

cdr3_nt: TGTGCCAGCAGTGAAGGAGGATCTAGGAATGAAAAACTGTTTTTT
cdr3_aa: CASSEGGSRNEKLFF
cdr3_length: 15
j_call: TRBJ1-4
v_call: TRBV6-1
d_call: .

cdr3_nt: TGCGCCAGCAGCCAAGATTATTCAGGGGGCGACGGCTACACCTTC
cdr3_aa: CASSQDYSGGDGYTF
cdr3_length: 15
j_call: TRBJ1-2
v_call: TRBV4-3
d_call: TRBD1

cdr3_nt: TGTGCCAGCAGTTCCTACTCCGGGACTAACAATGAGCAGTTCTTC
cdr3_aa: CASSSYSGTNNEQFF
cdr3_length: 15
j_call: TRBJ2-1
v_call: TRBV27
d_call: TRBD2

cdr3_nt: TGTGCCAGCAGCTTAGATGGCAGGTACGAGCAGTACTTC
cdr3_aa: CASSLDGRYEQYF
cdr3_length: 13
j_call: TRBJ2-7
v_call: TRBV11-3
d_call: .

cdr3_nt: TGCGCCAGCAGCTCGGGACAGGGAGGTATAGGTGAAAAACTGTTTTTT
cdr3_aa: CASSSGQGGIGEKLFF
cdr3_length: 16
j_call: TRBJ1-4
v_call: TRBV5-1
d_call: TRBD1

cdr3_nt: TGTGCCAGCAGCCTTGGACTAGCGGGAGGAGAGCAGTACTTC
cdr3_aa: CASSLGLAGGEQYF
cdr3_length: 14
j_call: TRBJ2-7
v_call: TRBV5-4
d_call: TRBD2

cdr3_nt: TGTGCCAGCAGTCCGTCGCCAGGGCAGGAAAAACTGTTTTTT
cdr3_aa: CASSPSPGQEKLFF
cdr3_length: 14
j_call: TRBJ1-4
v_call: TRBV6-6
d_call: .

cdr3_nt: TGCAGCGTTGAACTGGTAGATTATGGCTACACCTTC
cdr3_aa: CSVELVDYGYTF
cdr3_length: 12
j_call: TRBJ1-2
v_call: TRBV29-1
d_call: .

cdr3_nt: TGTGCCAGCAGCGTAGTAGATTCGGGGAACACTGAAGCTTTCTTT
cdr3_aa: CASSVVDSGNTEAFF
cdr3_length: 15
j_call: TRBJ1-1
v_call: TRBV9
d_call: .

cdr3_nt: TGTGCCAGCAGGACAGGGGGCGACTACGAGCAGTACTTC
cdr3_aa: CASRTGGDYEQYF
cdr3_length: 13
j_call: TRBJ2-7
v_call: TRBV2
d_call: TRBD1

cdr3_nt: TGTGCCAGCAGCCCTTTACTAGCGGGGGGGCGCGAGCAGTACTTC
cdr3_aa: CASSPLLAGGREQYF
cdr3_length: 15
j_call: TRBJ2-7
v_call: TRBV7-9
d_call: TRBD2

cdr3_nt: TGTGCCAGTAGTATCCGGGGTATGGGCGTGATGAACACTGAAGCTTTCTTT
cdr3_aa: CASSIRGMGVMNTEAFF
cdr3_length: 17
j_call: TRBJ1-1
v_call: TRBV19
d_call: .

cdr3_nt: TGTGCCAGCAAGGGCGTCGGGGGGGATCGTGGGGCCAACGTCCTGACTTTC
cdr3_aa: CASKGVGGDRGANVLTF
cdr3_length: 17
j_call: TRBJ2-6
v_call: TRBV2
d_call: TRBD2

cdr3_nt: TGTGCCAGCAAGATTAGCGGGACTTCGGATGAGCAGTTCTTC
cdr3_aa: CASKISGTSDEQFF
cdr3_length: 14
j_call: TRBJ2-1
v_call: TRBV27
d_call: TRBD2

cdr3_nt: TGTGCCAGCAGCCCCCCGAGGGACAGGGTTGGGAAAAACATTCAGTACTTC
cdr3_aa: CASSPPRDRVGKNIQYF
cdr3_length: 17
j_call: TRBJ2-4
v_call: TRBV9
d_call: TRBD1

cdr3_nt: TGTGCCAGCAGTGAGTCGAGCGGGGGTGGAGATACGCAGTATTTT
cdr3_aa: CASSESSGGGDTQYF
cdr3_length: 15
j_call: TRBJ2-3
v_call: TRBV6-1
d_call: TRBD2

cdr3_nt: TGTGCCAGCTCTCCCGGGATGAACACTGAAGCTTTCTTT
cdr3_aa: CASSPGMNTEAFF
cdr3_length: 13
j_call: TRBJ1-1
v_call: TRBV7-2
d_call: .

cdr3_nt: TGTGCCAGCAGTTGGGGTCCAGGGGTTCAGGACACTGAAGCTTTCTTT
cdr3_aa: CASSWGPGVQDTEAFF
cdr3_length: 16
j_call: TRBJ1-1
v_call: TRBV28
d_call: .

cdr3_nt: TGCGCCAGCAGCCAAGATTTAGGGGGCCAGAACTATAATTCACCCCTCCACTTT
cdr3_aa: CASSQDLGGQNYNSPLHF
cdr3_length: 18
j_call: TRBJ1-6
v_call: TRBV4-3
d_call: TRBD1

cdr3_nt: TGTGCCAGTGATGACTTTTTGTCGACCGGGGAGCTGTTTTTT
cdr3_aa: CASDDFLSTGELFF
cdr3_length: 14
j_call: TRBJ2-2
v_call: TRBV7-9
d_call: .

cdr3_nt: TGTGCCAGCAGCTCCGCAAGGGCCCTGGGGCCCTACGAGCAGTACTTC
cdr3_aa: CASSSARALGPYEQYF
cdr3_length: 16
j_call: TRBJ2-7
v_call: TRBV13
d_call: .

cdr3_nt: TGTGCCAGCCGTTTCGGGACACTGAACACTGAAGCTTTCTTT
cdr3_aa: CASRFGTLNTEAFF
cdr3_length: 14
j_call: TRBJ1-1
v_call: TRBV27
d_call: .

cdr3_nt: TGTGCCAGCAGTTCGACAGGGGCGACTAATGAAAAACTGTTTTTT
cdr3_aa: CASSSTGATNEKLFF
cdr3_length: 15
j_call: TRBJ1-4
v_call: TRBV27
d_call: TRBD1

cdr3_nt: TGTGCCAGTAGCCTAGCGGGGGACTCCTACGAGCAGTACTTC
cdr3_aa: CASSLAGDSYEQYF
cdr3_length: 14
j_call: TRBJ2-7
v_call: TRBV19
d_call: TRBD2

cdr3_nt: TGCGCCAGCAGGGGGAGCGGTGGGAGGGTCCAAGAGCAGTTCTTC
cdr3_aa: CASRGSGGRVQEQFF
cdr3_length: 15
j_call: TRBJ2-1
v_call: TRBV5-1
d_call: TRBD2

cdr3_nt: TGCGCCAGCAGCGGACAGGGGGCCGAAGAAAAACTGTTTTTT
cdr3_aa: CASSGQGAEEKLFF
cdr3_length: 14
j_call: TRBJ1-4
v_call: TRBV5-1
d_call: TRBD1

cdr3_nt: TGTGCCAGCAGAGGACTAGCGGGAGCAGAGACCCAGTACTTC
cdr3_aa: CASRGLAGAETQYF
cdr3_length: 14
j_call: TRBJ2-5
v_call: TRBV6-5
d_call: TRBD2

cdr3_nt: TGTGCCAGCAGCTTAGCCAGCGGGGGGCCGAGCTCCTACAATGAGCAGTTCTTC
cdr3_aa: CASSLASGGPSSYNEQFF
cdr3_length: 18
j_call: TRBJ2-1
v_call: TRBV7-8
d_call: TRBD2

cdr3_nt: TGTGCCAGCATGACAGGGGCCGGCTATGGCTACACCTTC
cdr3_aa: CASMTGAGYGYTF
cdr3_length: 13
j_call: TRBJ1-2
v_call: TRBV6-5
d_call: TRBD1

cdr3_nt: TGTGCCAGCAGTTTAATAGCGGGGGGGCCGGCAGATACGCAGTATTTT
cdr3_aa: CASSLIAGGPADTQYF
cdr3_length: 16
j_call: TRBJ2-3
v_call: TRBV27
d_call: TRBD2

cdr3_nt: TGCGCCAGCAGTGAAGGGACTAGCGGGAGCGGTGAGCAGTTCTTC
cdr3_aa: CASSEGTSGSGEQFF
cdr3_length: 15
j_call: TRBJ2-1
v_call: TRBV10-1
d_call: TRBD2

cdr3_nt: TGTGCCAGCTCACCGAACAGGGTGCCAGGGGAAAAACTGTTTTTT
cdr3_aa: CASSPNRVPGEKLFF
cdr3_length: 15
j_call: TRBJ1-4
v_call: TRBV18
d_call: .

cdr3_nt: TGTGCCAGCAGGGGACGACTAGTTGGATCCTACGAGCAGTACTTC
cdr3_aa: CASRGRLVGSYEQYF
cdr3_length: 15
j_call: TRBJ2-7
v_call: TRBV6-1
d_call: .

cdr3_nt: TGTGCCAGCAGCAGACTAGCGGGAATGAACACCGGGGAGCTGTTTTTT
cdr3_aa: CASSRLAGMNTGELFF
cdr3_length: 16
j_call: TRBJ2-2
v_call: TRBV5-4
d_call: TRBD2

cdr3_nt: TGCAGCGTTGAAGATAGCGGGGGGCCGAACAATGAGCAGTTCTTC
cdr3_aa: CSVEDSGGPNNEQFF
cdr3_length: 15
j_call: TRBJ2-1
v_call: TRBV29-1
d_call: TRBD2

cdr3_nt: TGTGCCAGCAGCTTATTACAGGGAGACTATGGCTACACCTTC
cdr3_aa: CASSLLQGDYGYTF
cdr3_length: 14
j_call: TRBJ1-2
v_call: TRBV13
d_call: .

cdr3_nt: TGTGCCAGCAGCCCGGAACGTCCGGGTTCCTACTATGGCTACACCTTC
cdr3_aa: CASSPERPGSYYGYTF
cdr3_length: 16
j_call: TRBJ1-2
v_call: TRBV5-6
d_call: .

cdr3_nt: TGTGCCAGCAGCGCGGGGACAGGGGACTACGAGCAGTACTTC
cdr3_aa: CASSAGTGDYEQYF
cdr3_length: 14
j_call: TRBJ2-7
v_call: TRBV6-5
d_call: TRBD1

cdr3_nt: TGTGCCAGTAGTCCCGCTAGCGAGCGTGTTCAGGATACGCAGTATTTT
cdr3_aa: CASSPASERVQDTQYF
cdr3_length: 16
j_call: TRBJ2-3
v_call: TRBV19
d_call: .

cdr3_nt: TGTGCCAGCAGCTTCTCGGGAGGGCCTGAGTCTGAGCAGTTCTTC
cdr3_aa: CASSFSGGPESEQFF
cdr3_length: 15
j_call: TRBJ2-1
v_call: TRBV5-6
d_call: TRBD2

cdr3_nt: TGTGCCAGTAGTTTCGGTAGGGGGCAGCGATATCAGCCCCAGCATTTT
cdr3_aa: CASSFGRGQRYQPQHF
cdr3_length: 16
j_call: TRBJ1-5
v_call: TRBV19
d_call: TRBD1

cdr3_nt: TGTACAGGGGGTTTAACTGAAGCTTTCTTT
cdr3_aa: CTGGLTEAFF
cdr3_length: 10
j_call: TRBJ1-1
v_call: TRBV20-1
d_call: TRBD1

cdr3_nt: TGTGCCAGCAGCGTAGCTCCGGGCGGGGGGCCCACAGATACGCAGTATTTT
cdr3_aa: CASSVAPGGGPTDTQYF
cdr3_length: 17
j_call: TRBJ2-3
v_call: TRBV9
d_call: TRBD2

cdr3_nt: TGTGCCAGCAGACCCTGGGAGGCCGACCCTAATGAAAAACTGTTTTTT
cdr3_aa: CASRPWEADPNEKLFF
cdr3_length: 16
j_call: TRBJ1-4
v_call: TRBV28
d_call: .

cdr3_nt: TGTGCCAGCTCACCGGAGACTGAGTCCTACAATGAGCAGTTCTTC
cdr3_aa: CASSPETESYNEQFF
cdr3_length: 15
j_call: TRBJ2-1
v_call: TRBV18
d_call: .

cdr3_nt: TGCGCCAGCAGCCTCGGGGTACAAGAGACCCAGTACTTC
cdr3_aa: CASSLGVQETQYF
cdr3_length: 13
j_call: TRBJ2-5
v_call: TRBV5-1
d_call: .